This paragraph reports one TCR beta chain. What it binds is not known. The PCR ran on 60 Vbeta and 13 Jbeta primers. Generated by immunoSEQ multiplex PCR, the TCRdb table keeps only in-frame clones and is missing some. This table has some 150,000 clones, roughly 78% appearing once. This sample is drawn from a study of cytomegalovirus exposure and HLA in healthy donors. Germline V gene lookup returns CDR1 SGHDN and CDR2 FVKESK. Trimming took off 1 base at V and 4 bases at J, with 13 bases between the two ends. This CDR3 is built from 15 residues. Study-wide findings and caveats: Productive rates of about 90% or about 30% were seen for most TCR beta V segments in an earlier analysis. TCR sequences were mostly rare, though some public TCRs occurred in many donors.

The V and J genes are TRBV14 and TRBJ1-1; the D gene is possibly TRBD1 (5 bases). The sample consisted of PBMCs. The TCR comes from a man in his fifties or sixties in good health and CMV-seropositive. The CDR3 nucleotides are TGTGCCAGCAGCCAAGGCCCAGGGAGGGTCACTGAAGCTTTCTTT. This sequence encodes CASSQGPGRVTEAFF. The complete variable domain, with remaining parts taken from reference TRBV14 and TRBJ1-1, reads EAGVTQFPSHSVIEKGQTVTLRCDPISGHDNLYWYRRVMGKEIKFLLHFVKESKQDESGMPNNRFLAERTGGTYSTLKVQPAELEDSGVYFCASSQGPGRVTEAFFGQGTRLTVV.